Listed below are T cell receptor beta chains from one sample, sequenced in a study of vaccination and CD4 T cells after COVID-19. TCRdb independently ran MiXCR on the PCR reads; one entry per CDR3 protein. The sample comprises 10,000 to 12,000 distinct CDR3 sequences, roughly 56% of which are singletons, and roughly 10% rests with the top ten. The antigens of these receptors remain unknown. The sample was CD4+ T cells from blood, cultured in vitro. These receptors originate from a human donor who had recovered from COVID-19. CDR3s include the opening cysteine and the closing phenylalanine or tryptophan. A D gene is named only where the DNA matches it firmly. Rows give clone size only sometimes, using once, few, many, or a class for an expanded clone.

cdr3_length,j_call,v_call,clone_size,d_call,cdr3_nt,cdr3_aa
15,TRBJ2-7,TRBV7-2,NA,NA,TGTGCCAGCAGCTTAGGACCCAGCGGCTCCTACGAGCAGTACTTC,CASSLGPSGSYEQYF
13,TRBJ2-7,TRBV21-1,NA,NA,TGTGCCAGCAGCGTGCCAGGGGGGAGAGAGCAGTACTTC,CASSVPGGREQYF
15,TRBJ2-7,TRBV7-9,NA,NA,TGTGCCAGCAGCTCGCAGGGGGGAATTGGCAACGAGCAGTACTTC,CASSSQGGIGNEQYF
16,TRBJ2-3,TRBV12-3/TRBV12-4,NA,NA,TGTGCCAGCAGTTTTCGTCGGCACCAAAGCACAGATACGCAGTATTTT,CASSFRRHQSTDTQYF
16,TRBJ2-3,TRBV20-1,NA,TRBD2,TGCAGTGCCCAACTAGCGGGTAGCCTTAGCACAGATACGCAGTATTTT,CSAQLAGSLSTDTQYF
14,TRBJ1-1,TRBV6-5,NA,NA,TGTGCCAGCAGTTACAGCAGGGGGAACACTGAAGCTTTCTTT,CASSYSRGNTEAFF
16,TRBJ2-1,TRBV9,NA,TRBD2,TGTGCCAGCAGCGTAAGGGGACTAGCGGGAGGGGATGAGCAGTTCTTC,CASSVRGLAGGDEQFF
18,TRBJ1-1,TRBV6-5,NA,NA,TGTGCCAGCAGTTACTCAAGCTCCCGCTTATCCATGAACACTGAAGCTTTCTTT,CASSYSSSRLSMNTEAFF
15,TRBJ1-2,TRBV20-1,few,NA,TGCAGTGCTAGAGATATGAGTTTTTCTAACTATGGCTACACCTTC,CSARDMSFSNYGYTF
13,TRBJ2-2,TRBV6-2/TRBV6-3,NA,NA,TGTGCCAGCAAGACCCTAGGGTCGGGGGAGCTGTTTTTT,CASKTLGSGELFF
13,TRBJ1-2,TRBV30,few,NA,TGTGCCTGGAGTCTTTCCCTTGATTTCGGCTACACCTTC,CAWSLSLDFGYTF
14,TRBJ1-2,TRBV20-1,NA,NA,TGCAGTGCCAATTCCGCGGCTTATAACTATGGCTACACCTTC,CSANSAAYNYGYTF
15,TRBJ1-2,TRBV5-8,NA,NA,TGTGCCAGCAGTCCTCTTTCGGGACGGAACTATGGCTACACCTTC,CASSPLSGRNYGYTF
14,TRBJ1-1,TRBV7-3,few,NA,TGTGCCAGCAGCTTAATGTCAAGGGGACTTGAAGCTTTCTTT,CASSLMSRGLEAFF
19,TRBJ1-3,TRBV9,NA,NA,TGTGCCAGCAGCGTGACTTCCTGGGGGGCCGACCTGACTGGAAACACCATATATTTT,CASSVTSWGADLTGNTIYF
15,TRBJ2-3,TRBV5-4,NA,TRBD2,TGTGCCAGCAGGGATCAGCGGGAGGGCCTACATACGCAGTATTTT,CASRDQREGLHTQYF
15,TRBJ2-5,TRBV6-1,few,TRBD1,TGTGCCAGCAGTGAACAAGGGGACAGGGTTGAGACCCAGTACTTC,CASSEQGDRVETQYF
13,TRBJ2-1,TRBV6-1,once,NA,TGTGCCAGCAGGGGGTCGGGCACCTATGAGCAGTTCTTC,CASRGSGTYEQFF
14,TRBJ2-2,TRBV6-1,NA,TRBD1,TGTGCCAGCAGAAACAGGGGCTCGACCGGGGAGCTGTTTTTT,CASRNRGSTGELFF
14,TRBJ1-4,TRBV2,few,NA,TGTGCCAGCAGTGCCGTTCTCGGGACAACTGGACTGTTTTTT,CASSAVLGTTGLFF
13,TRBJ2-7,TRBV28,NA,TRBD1,TGTGCCAGCAGTACGACAGGGCGGCGGGAGCAGTACTTC,CASSTTGRREQYF
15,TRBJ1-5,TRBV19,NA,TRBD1,TGTGCCAGTAGCACACGACAGGGGGACTCTCAGCCCCAGCATTTT,CASSTRQGDSQPQHF
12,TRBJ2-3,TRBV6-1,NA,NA,TGCGCCAGCAGTGAGTCTGGAGATACGCAGTATTTT,CASSESGDTQYF
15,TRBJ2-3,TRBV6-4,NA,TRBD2,TGTGCCAGCAGTGAGGGTAGCGGGAGTACAGATACGCAGTATTTT,CASSEGSGSTDTQYF
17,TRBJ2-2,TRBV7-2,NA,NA,TGTGCCAGCAGCTTAAGAATTAGGAATGGGGACACCGGGGAGCTGTTTTTT,CASSLRIRNGDTGELFF
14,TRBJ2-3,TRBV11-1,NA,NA,TGTGCCAGCAGCTTTGGGGGAAGGTGGGATACGCAGTATTTT,CASSFGGRWDTQYF
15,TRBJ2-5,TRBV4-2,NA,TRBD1,TGTGCCAGCAGTCGCCCAGGGGGCGTTCAAGAGACCCAGTACTTC,CASSRPGGVQETQYF
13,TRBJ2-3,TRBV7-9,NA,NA,TGTGCCAGCAGCTTCCGAACCCCCGATACGCAGTATTTT,CASSFRTPDTQYF
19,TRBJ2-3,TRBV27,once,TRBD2,TGTGCCAGCAGTTTATTGCCCGGGACTAGCGGGAGGAGGACAGATACGCAGTATTTT,CASSLLPGTSGRRTDTQYF
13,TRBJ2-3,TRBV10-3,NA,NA,TGTGCCATCAGTGAGCGGGAGCCAGATACGCAGTATTTT,CAISEREPDTQYF
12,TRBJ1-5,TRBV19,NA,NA,TGTGCCAGTAGTATCGGAGCTCAGCCCCAGCATTTT,CASSIGAQPQHF
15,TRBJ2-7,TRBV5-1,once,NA,TGCGCCAGCAGCTTGGGGGCGGATATGAGCTACGAGCAGTACTTC,CASSLGADMSYEQYF
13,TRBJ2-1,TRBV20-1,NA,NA,TGCAGAGTAAGGAGTCTTGGGTCTGTTGAGCAGTTCTTC,CRVRSLGSVEQFF
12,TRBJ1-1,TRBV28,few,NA,TGTGCCAGCTATGACAAAAACACTGAAGCTTTCTTT,CASYDKNTEAFF
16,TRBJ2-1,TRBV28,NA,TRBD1,TGTGCCAGCCCCCCCGTAAGGACAGGAGCCTACAATGAGCAGTTCTTC,CASPPVRTGAYNEQFF
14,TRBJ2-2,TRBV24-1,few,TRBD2,TGTGCCGCAAGAACTAGCGGGTCAACCGGGGAGCTGTTTTTT,CAARTSGSTGELFF
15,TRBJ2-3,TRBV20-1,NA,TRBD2,TGCAGTGCTAGCCGTGGGAGGGTTAGGTCAGATACGCAGTATTTT,CSASRGRVRSDTQYF
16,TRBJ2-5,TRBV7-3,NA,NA,TGTGCCAGCAGCTTATGTGTTGTGGAGACTCAAGAGACCCAGTACTTC,CASSLCVVETQETQYF
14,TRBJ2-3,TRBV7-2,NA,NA,TGTGCCAGCAGCTCTAGGACAGGCACAGATACGCAGTATTTT,CASSSRTGTDTQYF
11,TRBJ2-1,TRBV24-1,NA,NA,TGTGCCACCAGTGACCGCCTTCGTCAGTTCTTC,CATSDRLRQFF
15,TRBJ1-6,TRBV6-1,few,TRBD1,TGTGCCAGCAGTGACTGGGACAGGCTCAATTCACCCCTCCACTTT,CASSDWDRLNSPLHF
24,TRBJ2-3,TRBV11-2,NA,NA,NA,CASSPGTANSYEQYFGPGTDTQYF
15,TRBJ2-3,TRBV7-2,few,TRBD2,TGTGCCAGCAGCAAAGAAGGCGGGAGGTCAGATACGCAGTATTTT,CASSKEGGRSDTQYF
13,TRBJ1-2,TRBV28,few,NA,TGTGCCAGTCTCCGGGGGCCCATTTATGGCTACACCTTC,CASLRGPIYGYTF
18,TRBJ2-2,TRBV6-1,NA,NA,TGTGCCAGCCGACAAACCAAGGGCGTTAGAAGAAGGACCGGGGAGCTGTTTTTT,CASRQTKGVRRRTGELFF
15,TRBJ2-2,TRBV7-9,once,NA,TGCGCCAGCAGCCGAGGACGGTCCACTGGCGGGGAGCTGTTTTTT,CASSRGRSTGGELFF
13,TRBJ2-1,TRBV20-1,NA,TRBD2,TGCAGTGCCCCCGGACTAGGGTACAATGAGCAGTTCTTC,CSAPGLGYNEQFF
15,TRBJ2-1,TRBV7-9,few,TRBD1,TGTGCCAGCAGCCCAAGACAGGGGCCATACAATGAGCAGTTCTTC,CASSPRQGPYNEQFF
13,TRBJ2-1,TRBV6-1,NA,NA,TGTGCCAGCAGGAGGGGGACCTACAATGAGCAGTTCTTC,CASRRGTYNEQFF
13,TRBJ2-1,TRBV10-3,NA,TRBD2,TGTGCCATCGGGACTAGCGGGAGCAATGAGCAGTTCTTC,CAIGTSGSNEQFF
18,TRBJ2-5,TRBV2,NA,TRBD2,TGTGCCAGCAGTACGGACCGGGCCGGGACTAGCTTTGGGGAGACCCAGTACTTC,CASSTDRAGTSFGETQYF
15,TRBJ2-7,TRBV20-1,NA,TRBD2,TGCAGTGCAGCCGGGACTAGCGGCGCGGGGCGCGAGCAGTACTTC,CSAAGTSGAGREQYF
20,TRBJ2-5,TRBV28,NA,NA,TGTGCCAGCAGTTTCCCCCTCGCATTCTCGGGACAAATGATTCAAGAGACCCAGTACTTC,CASSFPLAFSGQMIQETQYF
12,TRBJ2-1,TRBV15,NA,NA,TGTGCCACCAGCAGAGGATACAATGAGCAGTTCTTC,CATSRGYNEQFF
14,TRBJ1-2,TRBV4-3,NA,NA,TGCGCCAGCAGCCAAGATGTGGGGAACTATGGCTACACCTTC,CASSQDVGNYGYTF
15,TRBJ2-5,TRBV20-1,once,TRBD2,TGCAGTGCTATGGGGGTGGCGACTAGCCCAGAGACCCAGTACTTC,CSAMGVATSPETQYF
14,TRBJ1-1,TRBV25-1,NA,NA,TGTGCCAGCAAGAAATCCGGGGCTGACACTGAAGCTTTCTTT,CASKKSGADTEAFF
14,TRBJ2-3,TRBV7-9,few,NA,TGTGCCAGCAGCTACACGGTCGATTCAGATACGCAGTATTTT,CASSYTVDSDTQYF
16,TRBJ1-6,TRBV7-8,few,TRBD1,TGTGCCAGCAGCTTGGTAGTGGGGACAGGGGATTCACCCCTCCACTTT,CASSLVVGTGDSPLHF